This entry lists 4 T cell receptor beta chains sequenced from one sample in a study of T cells in Graves' hyperthyroidism and ophthalmopathy. The TCR beta CDR3 regions underwent amplification using RNA transcripts as the source. Carried out on the TCR CDR3, a first-round RT-PCR used the HTBI primer set. Via MiXCR, TCRdb re-called the multiplex PCR reads, giving one row per CDR3 protein. The sample shows roughly 720,000 distinct CDR3 sequences, around 16% of them seen only once. The sample consisted of blood. These receptors all stem from a man between 45 and 60 years old with Graves' hyperthyroidism.

This clonotype was seen only a few times. The gene calls are TRBV12-3 or TRBV12-4 and TRBJ2-2, with TRBD1 as a possible D gene (5 bases). The V end lost 2 bases, the J end lost 3 bases, and 10 bases lay between the germline ends. This CDR3 is built from 15 residues. The DNA for the CDR3 is TGTGCCAGCAGTTTACCGGACAAAGACACCGGGGAGCTGTTTTTT. Translating it yields CASSLPDKDTGELFF.

This clonotype has more than one count but fewer than ten. The chain employs TRBV4-1 and TRBJ1-3; D might be TRBD1 (6 bases). Trimming left V 3 bases short and J 0 bases short, with 15 bases between. The germline CDR1 and CDR2 sequences are MGHRA and YSYEKL. This CDR3 region has 17 residues. CDR3 loop: CASSQTDSAYSGNTIYF. CDR3 DNA sequence: TGCGCCAGCAGCCAGACGGACAGCGCCTACTCTGGAAACACCATATATTTT.

This clonotype was seen ten or more times. V is TRBV2 and J is TRBJ1-4, with D unclear. The CDR3 runs to 16 residues. The V end lost 0 bases, the J end lost 3 bases, and 11 bases lay between the germline ends. Germline assignment: CDR1 SNHLY and CDR2 FYNNEI. The CDR3 nucleotides read TGTGCCAGCAGTGAAGCACAGCTTGCAGCTAATGAAAAACTGTTTTTT. It encodes CASSEAQLAANEKLFF.

V is TRBV5-1 and J is TRBJ2-3; maybe TRBD2 (7 bases). Germline-derived CDR1 and CDR2 are SGHRS and YFSETQ. This CDR3 spans 16 amino acids. Trimming pared 0 bases from V and 2 bases from J, leaving 13 bases between. The CDR3 spells CASSLVPGGTTDTQYF. The CDR3 DNA sequence: TGCGCCAGCAGCTTGGTACCGGGGGGCACCACAGATACGCAGTATTTT.